Listed below are T cell receptor beta chains from one sample, sequenced in a study of blood T cells in healthy people across ages. TCRdb re-called the 5' RACE reads through MiXCR, storing one row per CDR3 protein. The repertoire holds 780,000 or so distinct CDR3 sequences, with more than 50% as singletons. Sequencing was done on a sample of blood. These receptor sequences come from a man aged 35-49 years in good health. CDR3s include the opening cysteine and the closing phenylalanine or tryptophan. The D gene is left open where the match is weak. Some rows mark clone size as missing; the rest say once, few, many or name a class of expanded clone.

size,D,J,V,CDR3,DNA
few,TRBD2,TRBJ2-7,TRBV7-2,CASSLEGLAGQTTQYF,TGTGCCAGCAGCTTAGAGGGACTAGCGGGTCAAACAACCCAGTACTTC
few,NA,TRBJ2-5,TRBV7-2,CASSLPQQRPGTQYF,TGTGCCAGCAGCTTACCCCAACAGCGTCCCGGGACCCAGTACTTC
NA,TRBD2,TRBJ2-1,TRBV20-1,CSAGGTSNYEQFF,TGCAGTGCTGGCGGGACTAGCAACTATGAGCAGTTCTTC
once,TRBD1,TRBJ2-6,TRBV11-2,CASSKFRGPGANVLTF,TGTGCCAGCAGCAAATTCAGGGGGCCTGGGGCCAACGTCCTGACTTTC
NA,TRBD1,TRBJ1-5,TRBV18,CASSPETGDQPQHF,TGTGCCAGCTCACCTGAGACAGGGGATCAGCCCCAGCATTTT
NA,NA,TRBJ2-4,TRBV5-6,CASSLGRDDKNIQYF,TGTGCCAGCAGCTTGGGGCGGGACGACAAAAACATTCAGTACTTC
NA,NA,TRBJ2-1,TRBV12-3/TRBV12-4,CASSVEERNEQFF,TGTGCCAGCAGTGTAGAGGAGCGTAATGAGCAGTTCTTC
NA,TRBD1,TRBJ2-7,TRBV12-5,CASGLGDRVGYF,TGTGCTAGTGGTTTGGGAGACAGGGTTGGGTACTTC
NA,NA,TRBJ1-4,TRBV5-1,CASSDHRTTNEKLFF,TGCGCCAGCAGCGATCACCGGACCACTAATGAAAAACTGTTTTTT
NA,NA,TRBJ1-4,TRBV6-5,CASSEVRGEKLFF,TGTGCCAGCAGTGAAGTGCGGGGTGAAAAACTGTTTTTT
once,NA,TRBJ1-5,TRBV10-3,CAISEYQSNQPQHF,TGTGCCATCAGTGAGTACCAAAGCAATCAGCCCCAGCATTTT
NA,NA,TRBJ2-2,TRBV20-1,CSARDLGATGELFF,TGCAGTGCTAGAGATTTAGGAGCCACCGGGGAGCTGTTTTTT
NA,NA,TRBJ1-2,TRBV10-3,CAISDPPGQGVVYGYTF,TGTGCCATCAGTGACCCCCCGGGTCAGGGAGTAGTCTATGGCTACACCTTC
many,NA,TRBJ1-5,TRBV6-6,CASSPNLGGKQPQHF,TGTGCCAGCAGCCCCAACCTGGGGGGCAAGCAGCCCCAGCATTTT
NA,TRBD2,TRBJ2-3,TRBV7-9,CASSSRRLTSGRADTQYF,TGTGCCAGCAGCTCACGGCGTTTAACTAGCGGGAGGGCAGATACGCAGTATTTT
few,NA,TRBJ2-3,TRBV20-1,CSARDPFRGSTDTQYF,TGCAGTGCTAGAGATCCTTTCCGTGGGAGCACAGATACGCAGTATTTT
few,TRBD1,TRBJ1-1,TRBV20-1,CSARVPGGITEAFF,TGCAGTGCTAGAGTCCCAGGGGGAATCACTGAAGCTTTCTTT
NA,NA,TRBJ2-7,TRBV4-3,CASSRDGGGGSYEQYF,TGCGCCAGCAGCCGTGACGGCGGGGGCGGGAGCTACGAGCAGTACTTC
NA,NA,TRBJ1-4,TRBV28,CASSAMTGPGEKLFF,TGTGCCAGCAGTGCGATGACAGGACCGGGGGAAAAACTGTTTTTT
NA,NA,TRBJ2-7,TRBV27,CASSLLPPAETAANEQYF,TGTGCCAGCAGTTTACTCCCTCCAGCGGAGACGGCCGCCAACGAGCAGTACTTC
few,TRBD2,TRBJ2-5,TRBV7-2,CASSSVVGGGEQYF,TGTGCCAGCAGCTCGGTTGTTGGGGGAGGGGAGCAGTACTTC
NA,TRBD1,TRBJ2-6,TRBV29-1,CSAQGDGANVLTF,TGCAGCGCCCAGGGGGATGGGGCCAACGTCCTGACTTTC
few,NA,TRBJ1-2,TRBV30,CAWSRTAYGYTF,TGTGCCTGGAGCCGGACAGCCTATGGCTACACCTTC
NA,NA,TRBJ2-5,TRBV6-6,CASSYQGVRETQYF,TGTGCCAGCAGTTACCAGGGTGTCCGGGAGACCCAGTACTTC
NA,TRBD2,TRBJ2-1,TRBV7-3,CASSLTGTNDEQFF,TGTGCCAGCAGCTTAACCGGGACTAACGATGAGCAGTTCTTC
once,NA,TRBJ2-3,TRBV9,CASSLNRGGPTDTQYF,TGTGCCAGCAGCCTAAACCGGGGAGGACCCACAGATACGCAGTATTTT
NA,TRBD2,TRBJ2-3,TRBV28,CASRGGLATDTQYF,TGTGCCAGCAGGGGCGGACTAGCCACAGATACGCAGTATTTT
NA,NA,TRBJ2-3,TRBV28,CAGSLYSTGSTDTQYF,TGTGCCGGCAGTTTATACTCTACGGGTAGCACAGATACGCAGTATTTT
NA,NA,TRBJ2-1,TRBV12-3/TRBV12-4,CASSFRRQEDEQFF,TGTGCCAGCAGTTTTAGGAGACAGGAGGATGAGCAGTTCTTC
few,NA,TRBJ2-1,TRBV6-5,CASSYSTGRGYEQFF,TGTGCCAGCAGTTACTCGACAGGAAGAGGGTATGAGCAGTTCTTC
NA,NA,TRBJ1-3,TRBV7-2,CASSLVTGNTIYF,TGTGCCAGCAGCTTAGTAACAGGAAACACCATATATTTT
NA,NA,TRBJ2-6,TRBV7-9,CASSLSRLFSAANVLTF,TGTGCCAGCAGCCTATCAAGACTGTTCTCTGCGGCCAACGTCCTGACTTTC
few,NA,TRBJ1-4,TRBV6-5,CASSYGGLREKLFF,TGTGCCAGCAGTTACGGAGGGTTACGGGAAAAACTGTTTTTT
NA,NA,TRBJ1-2,TRBV7-9,CASSPRPTDYGYTF,TGTGCCAGCAGCCCACGACCGACAGACTATGGCTACACCTTC
NA,TRBD2,TRBJ2-5,TRBV11-2,CASSSTPGPGLAGQETQYF,TGTGCCAGCAGCTCTACTCCGGGCCCGGGACTAGCGGGGCAAGAGACCCAGTACTTC
NA,NA,TRBJ2-1,TRBV24-1,CATSDPRTILTNEQFF,TGTGCCACCAGTGACCCGAGGACTATTTTAACGAATGAGCAGTTCTTC
few,NA,TRBJ2-7,TRBV5-1,CASGPDRSYEQYF,TGCGCCAGCGGGCCAGACCGCTCCTACGAGCAGTACTTC
NA,NA,TRBJ2-1,TRBV12-3/TRBV12-4,CASSFFLNEQFF,TGTGCCAGCAGTTTTTTTCTAAATGAGCAGTTCTTC
NA,NA,TRBJ1-2,TRBV7-2,CASSPQGGDGYTF,TGTGCCAGCAGCCCCCAGGGAGGGGATGGCTACACCTTC
NA,NA,TRBJ1-1,TRBV27,CASSFWQGNEAFF,TGTGCCAGCAGTTTTTGGCAGGGCAACGAAGCTTTCTTT
NA,NA,TRBJ2-5,TRBV15,CATSPRAGTQQETQYF,TGTGCCACCAGCCCCCGAGCAGGGACACAGCAAGAGACCCAGTACTTC
few,TRBD1,TRBJ2-7,TRBV10-3,CAISLGTAYEQYF,TGTGCCATCAGCCTAGGGACAGCCTACGAGCAGTACTTC
NA,TRBD2,TRBJ2-5,TRBV6-6,CASSYGAGVMETQYF,TGTGCCAGCAGTTACGGGGCGGGAGTCATGGAGACCCAGTACTTC
few,NA,TRBJ2-1,TRBV4-2,CASSLSGGTPNNEQFF,TGTGCCAGCAGCCTTAGTGGTGGAACACCTAACAATGAGCAGTTCTTC
many,NA,TRBJ2-7,TRBV7-9,CASSLVPQGSTIEQYF,TGTGCCAGCAGCTTAGTGCCACAGGGAAGTACGATAGAGCAGTACTTC
NA,NA,TRBJ2-1,TRBV5-1,CASSPPRELRFDEQFF,TGCGCCAGCAGCCCACCCCGGGAGCTGAGGTTCGATGAGCAGTTCTTC
NA,TRBD2,TRBJ2-3,TRBV28,CASSTSGLAGGYGMDTQYF,TGTGCCAGCAGCACTAGCGGACTAGCGGGGGGGTATGGTATGGATACGCAGTATTTT
NA,NA,TRBJ2-6,TRBV20-1,CSARDHGTGANVLTF,TGCAGTGCTAGAGATCATGGTACTGGGGCCAACGTCCTGACTTTC
few,TRBD1,TRBJ2-5,TRBV5-1,CASSFDRVETQYF,TGCGCCAGCAGTTTCGACAGGGTAGAGACCCAGTACTTC
NA,TRBD2,TRBJ2-5,TRBV6-6,CASSYSSLAGVGETQYF,TGTGCCAGCAGTTACTCGTCTCTGGCGGGAGTCGGGGAGACCCAGTACTTC
few,NA,TRBJ2-5,TRBV27,CASSLAGQWETQYF,TGTGCCAGCAGTTTAGCGGGACAGTGGGAGACCCAGTACTTC
few,NA,TRBJ2-4,TRBV7-2,CASSRPQAPGSFLAKNIQYF,TGTGCCAGCAGCCGCCCCCAGGCCCCTGGGTCTTTCCTAGCCAAAAACATTCAGTACTTC
NA,TRBD2,TRBJ2-1,TRBV3-1,CASSQGKRLAGGPGSNEQFF,TGTGCCAGCAGCCAAGGAAAACGACTAGCGGGGGGGCCAGGGTCTAATGAGCAGTTCTTC
NA,NA,TRBJ1-2,TRBV28,CASRPEDSPFNYGYTF,TGTGCCAGCAGACCCGAGGACAGCCCATTTAACTATGGCTACACCTTC
NA,NA,TRBJ2-1,TRBV3-1,CASSRDHDSYNEQFF,TGTGCCAGCAGCCGGGACCACGACTCCTACAATGAGCAGTTCTTC
few,NA,TRBJ2-5,TRBV6-5,CASSMGDFPEETQYF,TGTGCCAGTTCGATGGGGGACTTCCCCGAAGAGACCCAGTACTTC
NA,TRBD2,TRBJ2-1,TRBV28,CASYSSGGASSSYNEQFF,TGTGCCAGCTATTCTAGCGGGGGGGCCTCGAGCTCCTACAATGAGCAGTTCTTC
NA,NA,TRBJ2-4,TRBV7-3,CASSPNTWRSGNRPNEQYF,TGTGCCAGCAGCCCGAACACCTGGCGAAGCGGTAACCGCCCCAATGAGCAGTACTTC